These T cell receptor beta chains were read from a single sample in a study of blood T cells in healthy people across ages. TCRdb re-called the 5' RACE reads through MiXCR, storing one row per CDR3 protein. The sample has about a million distinct CDR3 sequences, roughly half seen once. The sequencing input was blood. The receptors were sampled from a woman in her sixties or seventies in good health. Each CDR3 is given with its conserved first and last residue. The order of the fields is J gene, CDR3 length, V gene, CDR3 protein.

>TRBJ2-5|17|TRBV20-1
CSVTVRGPSGIDNEQYF
>TRBJ2-3|15|TRBV2
CASRQLPGGADTQYF
>TRBJ2-5|12|TRBV21-1
CASSKGAETQYF
>-|15|TRBV5-1
CASSLDSAFTYEQYF
>TRBJ2-5|12|TRBV12-3/TRBV12-4
CASTPGGKTQYF
>TRBJ2-7|17|TRBV4-2
CASSQEPIGGFSYEQYF
>TRBJ2-3|14|TRBV18
CASSPGTPTDTQYF
>-|14|TRBV27
CASSVASGSGEQYF
>TRBJ2-7|15|TRBV12-3/TRBV12-4
CASSFADRVTYEQYF
>TRBJ2-5|15|TRBV20-1
CSARRLAATYNEQYF
>TRBJ2-6|17|TRBV20-1
CSAREGQGDSGANVLTF
>-|18|TRBV12-3/TRBV12-4
CASSAPRTALRPYNEQYF
>TRBJ2-4|13|TRBV20-1
CSARDRGGTIQYF
>TRBJ2-5|18|TRBV30
CAWSPLGLAGVLSETQYF
>TRBJ2-7|15|TRBV20-1
CSASHGPGGSYEQYF
>TRBJ1-1|14|TRBV13
CASSPNRVRVEAFF
>-|14|TRBV28
CASRPGQVYYEQYF
>TRBJ2-6|17|TRBV10-3
CAISTGGEGSGANVLTF
>TRBJ2-7|16|TRBV9
CASSPKGPTAYVEQYF
>TRBJ2-5|12|TRBV15
CATSSLQETQYF
>TRBJ2-4|11|TRBV29-1
CSVEFGDIQYF
>TRBJ2-3|13|TRBV29-1
CSVTGGGGDTQYF
>TRBJ2-6|15|TRBV19
CASSTQISGANVLTF
>TRBJ2-1|13|TRBV7-2
CASTLPIYNEQFF
>TRBJ2-7|14|TRBV10-1
CASSEGPLSNEQYF
>TRBJ1-6|13|TRBV15
CATSRVGNSPLHF
>TRBJ1-5|16|TRBV2
CASSPRTGPRYQPQHF
>TRBJ2-6|17|TRBV7-2
CASSLALAGRGANVLTF
>TRBJ1-1|17|TRBV6-2/TRBV6-3
CASSRRPSLRGNTEAFF
>TRBJ2-1|16|TRBV3-1
CASSQDLLAGVSEQFF
>TRBJ1-2|13|TRBV20-1
CSARGAGGDGYTF
>TRBJ2-1|13|TRBV18
CASVGPGGNEQFF
>TRBJ2-1|13|TRBV12-3/TRBV12-4
CASSRGELDEQFF
>TRBJ2-4|13|TRBV20-1
CSARRTAKNIQYF
>TRBJ2-3|17|TRBV14
CASSQWGSGSSTDTQYF
>TRBJ1-5|14|TRBV7-2
CASSFAGTVGPQHF
>TRBJ2-1|13|TRBV7-2
CASSSYRVNEQFF
>TRBJ2-3|16|TRBV12-5
CASGPGTSGSRDTQYF
>TRBJ2-5|13|TRBV13
CASSTRVEETQYF
>TRBJ1-3|12|TRBV12-3/TRBV12-4
CASSLSGNTIYF
>TRBJ2-6|18|TRBV4-1
CASSQGRPVSSGANVLTF
>TRBJ2-4|20|TRBV3-1
CASSQEDLAGGFLAKNIQYF
>TRBJ2-4|19|TRBV4-2
CASSQDQGEGTTFEYIQYF
>TRBJ1-5|13|TRBV14
CASSQSLQGAQHF
>TRBJ2-1|13|TRBV20-1
CSGREGPHNEQFF
>TRBJ2-3|14|TRBV10-1
CASSSGQGEDTQYF
>-|13|TRBV7-3
CASSLFVEETQYF
>TRBJ2-4|16|TRBV3-1
CASRPTSGRARDIQYF
>TRBJ2-6|16|TRBV5-1
CASSPKTGFGANVLTF
>TRBJ1-1|18|TRBV29-1
CSVEDLSDGFLGDTEAFF